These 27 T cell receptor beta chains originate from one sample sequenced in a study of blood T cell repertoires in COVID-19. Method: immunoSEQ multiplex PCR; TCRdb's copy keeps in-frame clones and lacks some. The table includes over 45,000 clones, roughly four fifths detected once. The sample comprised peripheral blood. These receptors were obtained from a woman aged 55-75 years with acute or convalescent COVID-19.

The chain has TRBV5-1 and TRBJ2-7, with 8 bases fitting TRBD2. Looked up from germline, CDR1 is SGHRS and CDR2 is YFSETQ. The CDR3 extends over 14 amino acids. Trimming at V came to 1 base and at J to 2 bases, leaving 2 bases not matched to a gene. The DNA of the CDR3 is TGCGCCAGCAGCTTGAAGCGGGGGACCTACGAGCAGTACTTC. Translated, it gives CASSLKRGTYEQYF.

This CDR3 reads CAKTVGAGYTF. DNA for the CDR3: TGTGCTAAAACGGTAGGGGCCGGCTACACCTTC. V usage is TRBV30 and J usage is TRBJ1-2; D might be TRBD1 (5 bases). Germline lookup yields CDR1 GTSNPN and CDR2 SVGIG (reference sequence). This CDR3 has 11 residues.

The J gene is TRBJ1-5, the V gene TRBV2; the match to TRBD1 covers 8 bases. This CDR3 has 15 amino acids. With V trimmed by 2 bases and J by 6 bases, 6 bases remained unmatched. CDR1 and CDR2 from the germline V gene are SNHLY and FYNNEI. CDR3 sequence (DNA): TGTGCCAGCAGTGAATACGCAGGGGGCCTTCAGCCCCAGCATTTT. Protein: CASSEYAGGLQPQHF.

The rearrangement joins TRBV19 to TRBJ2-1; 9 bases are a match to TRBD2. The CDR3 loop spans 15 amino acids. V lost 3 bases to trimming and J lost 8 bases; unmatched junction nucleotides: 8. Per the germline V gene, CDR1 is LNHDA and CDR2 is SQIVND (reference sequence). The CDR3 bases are TGTGCCAGTAGTATCGTCGCGGGGGGGCCATATGAGCAGTTCTTC. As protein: CASSIVAGGPYEQFF.

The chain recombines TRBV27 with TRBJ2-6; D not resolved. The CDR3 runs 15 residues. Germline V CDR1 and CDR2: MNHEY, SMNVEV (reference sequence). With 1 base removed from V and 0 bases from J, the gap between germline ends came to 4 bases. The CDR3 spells CASSLLSSGANVLTF. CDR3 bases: TGTGCCAGCAGTTTATTGAGCTCTGGGGCCAACGTCCTGACTTTC.

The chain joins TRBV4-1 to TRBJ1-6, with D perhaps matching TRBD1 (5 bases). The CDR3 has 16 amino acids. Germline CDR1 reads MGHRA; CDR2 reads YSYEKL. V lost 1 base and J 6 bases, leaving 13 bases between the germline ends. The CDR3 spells CASSQGPGLTNSPLHF. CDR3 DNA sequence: TGCGCCAGCAGCCAAGGACCAGGGCTAACTAATTCACCCCTCCACTTT.

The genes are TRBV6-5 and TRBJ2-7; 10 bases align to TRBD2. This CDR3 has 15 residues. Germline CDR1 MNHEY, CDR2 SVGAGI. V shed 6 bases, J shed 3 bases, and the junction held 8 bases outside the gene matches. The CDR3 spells CASRAAAGGYYEQYF. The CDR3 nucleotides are TGTGCCAGCAGAGCCGCAGCGGGGGGGTACTACGAGCAGTACTTC.

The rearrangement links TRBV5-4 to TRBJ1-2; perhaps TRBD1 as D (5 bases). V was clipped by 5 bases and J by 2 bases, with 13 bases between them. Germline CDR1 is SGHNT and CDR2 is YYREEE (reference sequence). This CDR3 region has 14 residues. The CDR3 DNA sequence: TGTGCCAGCAGATACTTCGACAGAAACTATGGCTACACCTTC. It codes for CASRYFDRNYGYTF.

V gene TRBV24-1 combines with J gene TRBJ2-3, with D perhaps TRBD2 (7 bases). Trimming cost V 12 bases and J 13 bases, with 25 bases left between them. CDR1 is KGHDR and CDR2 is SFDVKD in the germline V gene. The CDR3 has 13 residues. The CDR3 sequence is CASKGGGTSREYF. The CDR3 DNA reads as TGTGCCTCAAAGGGGGGGGGAACAAGTAGGGAGTATTTT.

The CDR3 coding sequence is TGTGCCAGCAGCTTGGGACCGCACGGACTAGCGGAAAACAATGAGCAGTTCTTC. It is translated as CASSLGPHGLAENNEQFF. This chain connects TRBV5-5 to TRBJ2-1; 10 bases are shared with TRBD2. The CDR3 sequence is 18 residues long. V shed 0 bases and J 5 bases; nucleotides not matched to a gene: 11. Germline V lookup: CDR1 SGHKS, CDR2 YYEKEE (reference sequence).

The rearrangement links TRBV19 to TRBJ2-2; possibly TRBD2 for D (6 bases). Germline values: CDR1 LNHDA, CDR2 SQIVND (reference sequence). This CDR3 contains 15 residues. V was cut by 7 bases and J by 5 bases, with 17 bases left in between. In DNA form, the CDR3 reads TGTGCCAGTAAATTACGGGAGCTGGGGACCGGGGAGCTGTTTTTT. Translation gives CASKLRELGTGELFF.

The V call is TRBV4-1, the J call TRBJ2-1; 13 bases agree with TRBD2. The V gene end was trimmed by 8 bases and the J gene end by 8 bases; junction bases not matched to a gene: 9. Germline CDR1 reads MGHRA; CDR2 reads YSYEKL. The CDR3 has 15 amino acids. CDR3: CASSWTSGSLDEQFF. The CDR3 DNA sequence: TGCGCCAGCTCCTGGACTAGCGGGAGTCTGGATGAGCAGTTCTTC.

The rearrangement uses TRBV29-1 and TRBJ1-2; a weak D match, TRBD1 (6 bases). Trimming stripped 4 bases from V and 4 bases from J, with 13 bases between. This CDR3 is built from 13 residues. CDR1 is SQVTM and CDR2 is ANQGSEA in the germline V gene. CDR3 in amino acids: CSVVGGGGYGYTF. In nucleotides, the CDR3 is TGCAGCGTTGTAGGGGGTGGAGGCTATGGCTACACCTTC.

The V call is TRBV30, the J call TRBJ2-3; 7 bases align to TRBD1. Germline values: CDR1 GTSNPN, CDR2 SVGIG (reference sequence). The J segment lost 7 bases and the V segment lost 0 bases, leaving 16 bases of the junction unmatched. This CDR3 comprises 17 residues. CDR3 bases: TGTGCCTGGAGTGTAGGCCCCGTCACCCAGGGGGAAAATACGCAGTATTTT. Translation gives CAWSVGPVTQGENTQYF.

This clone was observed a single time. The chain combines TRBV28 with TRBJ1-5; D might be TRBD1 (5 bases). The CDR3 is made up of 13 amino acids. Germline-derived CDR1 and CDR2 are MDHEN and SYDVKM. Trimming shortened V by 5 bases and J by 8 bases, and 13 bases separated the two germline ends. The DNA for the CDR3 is TGTGCCAGCAGTGAGGACACGAGTAAGCCCCAGCATTTT. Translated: CASSEDTSKPQHF.

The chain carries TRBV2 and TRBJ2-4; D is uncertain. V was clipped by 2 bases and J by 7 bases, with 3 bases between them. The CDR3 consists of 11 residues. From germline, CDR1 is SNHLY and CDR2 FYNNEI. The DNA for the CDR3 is TGTGCCAGCAGTGAACAGAACATTCAGTACTTC. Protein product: CASSEQNIQYF.

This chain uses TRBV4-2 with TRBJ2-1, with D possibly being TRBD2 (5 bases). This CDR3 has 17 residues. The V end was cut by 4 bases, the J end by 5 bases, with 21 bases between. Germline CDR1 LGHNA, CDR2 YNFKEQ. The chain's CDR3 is CASSRPGWESDNNEQFF. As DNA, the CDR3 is TGTGCCAGCAGCCGGCCGGGGTGGGAGAGCGACAACAATGAGCAGTTCTTC.

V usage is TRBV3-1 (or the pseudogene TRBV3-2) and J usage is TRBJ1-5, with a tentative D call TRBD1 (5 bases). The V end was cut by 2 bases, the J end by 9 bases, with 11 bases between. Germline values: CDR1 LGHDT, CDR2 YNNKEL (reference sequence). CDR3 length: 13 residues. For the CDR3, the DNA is TGTGCCAGCAGCCAAAAAGGGCAGGGGCCCCAGCATTTT. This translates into CASSQKGQGPQHF.

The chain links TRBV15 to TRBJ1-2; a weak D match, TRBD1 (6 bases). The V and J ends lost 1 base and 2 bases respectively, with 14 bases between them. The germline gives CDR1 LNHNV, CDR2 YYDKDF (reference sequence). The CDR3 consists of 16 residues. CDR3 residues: CATSRGDTGGNYGYTF. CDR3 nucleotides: TGTGCCACCAGCAGAGGGGATACGGGGGGCAACTATGGCTACACCTTC.

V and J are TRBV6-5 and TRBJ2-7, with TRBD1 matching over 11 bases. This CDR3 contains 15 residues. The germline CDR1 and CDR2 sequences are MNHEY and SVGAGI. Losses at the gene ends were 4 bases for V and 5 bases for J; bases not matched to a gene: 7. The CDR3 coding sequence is TGTGCCAGCAGTTCGGGGACAGGGGGTATCCACGAGCAGTACTTC. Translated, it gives CASSSGTGGIHEQYF.

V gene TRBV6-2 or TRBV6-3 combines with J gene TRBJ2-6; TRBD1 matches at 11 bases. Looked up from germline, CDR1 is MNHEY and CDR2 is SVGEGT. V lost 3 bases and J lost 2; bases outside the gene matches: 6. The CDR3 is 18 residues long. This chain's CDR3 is CASSYWDRGFTGANVLTF. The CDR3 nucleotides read TGTGCCAGCAGTTATTGGGACAGGGGGTTCACTGGGGCCAACGTCCTGACTTTC.

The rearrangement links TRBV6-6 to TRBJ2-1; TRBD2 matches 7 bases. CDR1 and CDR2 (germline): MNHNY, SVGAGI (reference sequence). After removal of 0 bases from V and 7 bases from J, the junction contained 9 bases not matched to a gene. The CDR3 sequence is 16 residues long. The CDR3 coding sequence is TGTGCCAGCAGTTACTCGTCTAGCGGCCTTCGGAATGAGCAGTTCTTC. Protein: CASSYSSSGLRNEQFF.

CDR3 sequence reads: CASSEGRWDTQYF. In nucleotides, the CDR3 is TGTGCCAGCAGCGAGGGGAGGTGGGATACGCAGTATTTT. The rearrangement uses TRBV11-2 and TRBJ2-3, with D possibly being TRBD2 (6 bases). CDR3 length equals 13 residues. Germline CDR1 reads SGHAT; CDR2 reads FQNNGV. V lost 5 bases to trimming and J lost 6 bases, with 12 bases between them.

Here the CDR3 DNA reads TGTGCCAGCAGGGCTCGGGGGGAGGGCACCGGGGAGCTGTTTTTT. Translated, it gives CASRARGEGTGELFF. The V and J genes are TRBV25-1 and TRBJ2-2; 7 bases line up with TRBD2. CDR3 size: 15 residues. After removal of 6 bases from V and 4 bases from J, the junction contained 8 bases not matched to a gene. The germline gives CDR1 MGHDK, CDR2 SYGVNS.

In DNA form, the CDR3 reads TGTGCCAGCAACCCGGGACAGACCTACGAGCAGTACTTC. Translated: CASNPGQTYEQYF. V usage is TRBV28 and J usage is TRBJ2-7; 7 nucleotides match TRBD1. V lost 7 bases and J lost 2; bases outside the gene matches: 5. The CDR3 loop spans 13 amino acids. Germline CDR1 and CDR2: MDHEN and SYDVKM. The variable domain in full, with the rest retrieved from reference TRBV28 and TRBJ2-7, is DVKVTQSSRYLVKRTGEKVFLECVQDMDHENMFWYRQDPGLGLRLIYFSYDVKMKEKGDIPEGYSVSREKKERFSLILESASTNQTSMYLCASNPGQTYEQYFGPGTRLTVT.

CDR3 bases: TGTGCCAGCAGCCCCCCCAGGGCCACTGAAGCTTTCTTT. This encodes CASSPPRATEAFF. The chain recombines TRBV3-1 (or the pseudogene TRBV3-2) with TRBJ1-1, with TRBD1 as a possible D gene (5 bases). V was shortened by 4 bases and J by 4 bases, with 10 bases between the two germline ends. The CDR3 is 13 amino acids. Germline V CDR1 and CDR2: LGHDT, YNNKEL (reference sequence).

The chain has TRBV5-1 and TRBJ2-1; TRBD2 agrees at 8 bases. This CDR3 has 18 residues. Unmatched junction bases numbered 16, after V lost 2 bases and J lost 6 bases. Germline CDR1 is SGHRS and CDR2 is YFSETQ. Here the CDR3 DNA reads TGCGCCAGCAGCTTTGGTCTAGCGGGCCCTGCGACTGGCAATGAGCAGTTCTTC. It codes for CASSFGLAGPATGNEQFF. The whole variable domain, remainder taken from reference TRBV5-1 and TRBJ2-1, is KAGVTQTPRYLIKTRGQQVTLSCSPISGHRSVSWYQQTPGQGLQFLFEYFSETQRNKGNFPGRFSGRQFSNSRSEMNVSTLELGDSALYLCASSFGLAGPATGNEQFFGPGTRLTVL.